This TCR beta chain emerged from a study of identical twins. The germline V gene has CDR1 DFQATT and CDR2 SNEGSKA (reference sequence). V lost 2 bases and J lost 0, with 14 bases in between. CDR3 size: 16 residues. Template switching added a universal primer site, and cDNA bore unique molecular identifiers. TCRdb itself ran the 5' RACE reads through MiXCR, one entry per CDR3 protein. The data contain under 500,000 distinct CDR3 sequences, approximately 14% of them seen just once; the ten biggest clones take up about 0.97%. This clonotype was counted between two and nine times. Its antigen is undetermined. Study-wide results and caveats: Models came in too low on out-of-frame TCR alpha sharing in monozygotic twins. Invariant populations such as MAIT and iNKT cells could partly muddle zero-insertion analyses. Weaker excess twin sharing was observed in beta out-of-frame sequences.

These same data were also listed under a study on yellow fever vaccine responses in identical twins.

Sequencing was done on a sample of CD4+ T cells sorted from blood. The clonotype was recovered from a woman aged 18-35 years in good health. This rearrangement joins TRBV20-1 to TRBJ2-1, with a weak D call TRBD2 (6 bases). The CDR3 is CSARKSAGSSYNEQFF. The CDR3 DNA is TGCAGTGCTAGAAAATCGGCGGGAAGCTCCTACAATGAGCAGTTCTTC.